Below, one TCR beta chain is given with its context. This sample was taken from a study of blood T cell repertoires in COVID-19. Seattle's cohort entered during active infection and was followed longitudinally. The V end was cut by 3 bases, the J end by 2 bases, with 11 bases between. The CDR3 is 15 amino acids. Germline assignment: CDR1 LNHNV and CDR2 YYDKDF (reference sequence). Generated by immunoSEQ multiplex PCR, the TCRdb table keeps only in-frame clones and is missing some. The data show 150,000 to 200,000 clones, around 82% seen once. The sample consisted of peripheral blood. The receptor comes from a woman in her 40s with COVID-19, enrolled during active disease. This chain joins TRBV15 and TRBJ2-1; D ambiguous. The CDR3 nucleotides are TGTGCCACCAGCAGGGCAGGAACCGCCTACAATGAGCAGTTCTTC. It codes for CATSRAGTAYNEQFF.